Below, 3 T cell receptor beta chains from the same sample are listed, as sequenced in a study of OX40 agonist ivuxolimab in advanced cancers. Data came from immunoSEQ multiplex PCR; TCRdb stores just in-frame clones and leaves some out. The sample has tens of thousands of clones, about 90% seen once; the top ten hold 8.4%. Sequencing used CD4+ or CD8+ T cells sorted from blood, obtained in a trial of the OX40 agonist ivuxolimab. These receptor sequences come from an adult with an advanced solid tumor such as melanoma, head and neck, liver or kidney cancer.

The chain links TRBV28 to TRBJ2-5; TRBD2 might be the D (7 bases). CDR3 length equals 16 residues. V lost 2 bases, J lost 5 bases, and 18 bases lay in between. Looked up from germline, CDR1 is MDHEN and CDR2 is SYDVKM. The CDR3 protein is CASSLRGAGDRETQYF. DNA for the CDR3: TGTGCCAGCAGTTTAAGGGGGGCGGGGGATCGGGAGACCCAGTACTTC.

This clone was observed a single time. V is TRBV19 and J is TRBJ2-2; the D is unclear. Trimming removed 7 bases at V and 6 bases at J, with 15 bases between. The CDR3 sequence is 14 residues long. Per the germline V gene, CDR1 is LNHDA and CDR2 is SQIVND (reference sequence). The CDR3 protein is CASTPALGSGELFF. The DNA for the CDR3 is TGTGCCAGTACCCCCGCCCTAGGATCCGGGGAGCTGTTTTTT.

The V call is TRBV27, the J call TRBJ2-5; unclear D gene. Per the germline V gene, CDR1 is MNHEY and CDR2 is SMNVEV (reference sequence). The germline V and J ends were trimmed by 3 bases and 1 base, with 9 bases remaining between them. The length of the CDR3 is 14 residues. CDR3 sequence: CASSLTHPQETQYF. In nucleotides, the CDR3 is TGTGCCAGCAGTTTGACTCACCCCCAAGAGACCCAGTACTTC.